This T cell receptor beta chain was found in a study of control samples from healthy donors and cancer patients. A single count supports this clone. An end of the junction does not agree with germline; a read error may underlie this. Profiling relied on immunoSEQ multiplex PCR, and the TCRdb table lists in-frame clones only, not all of them. The table lists roughly 30,000 clones, around 90% of them singletons. There are 14 residues in the CDR3. In germline, CDR1 is MNHNS, CDR2 SASEGT. The chain uses TRBV6-1 and TRBJ1-5, with D perhaps matching TRBD1 (6 bases). The sequence was obtained from a female donor with melanoma. The sample consisted of formalin-fixed, paraffin-embedded tissue. The CDR3 DNA follows: TGTGCTAGCAGTGAACCATACAGGGCTCAGCCCCAGCATTTT. It specifies CASSEPYRAQPQHF.